A selection of T cell receptor beta chains follows, all from one sample in a study of shared clonotypes between healthy human individuals. The repertoire was sequenced with immunoSEQ multiplex PCR; TCRdb's copy has only in-frame clones and lacks some. The sample has around 2.5 million clones; roughly 93% are singletons. Sequencing used naive CD4+ T cells from PBMCs. Source of these receptors: a man between 18 and 29 years old in good health. Some clones in this sample may be carry-over from other donors' samples. The CDR3 runs from the conserved cysteine through the conserved F or W. The D gene is left open where the match is weak. The size field is filled for only some rows; it gives once, few, many or a size class.

v_gene	abundance	d_gene	j_gene	CDR3nt	CDR3aa
TRBV6-1	.	.	TRBJ2-5	TGTGCCAGCAGTGGGGAGCCGGAGACCCAGTACTTC	CASSGEPETQYF
TRBV10-2	once	.	TRBJ2-1	TGCGCCAGCAGTGAGTCGGCTAGCGAGAATGAGCAGTTCTTC	CASSESASENEQFF
TRBV7-9	once	.	TRBJ2-7	TGTGCCAGCAGCTTCGACCGGGACGAGCAGTACTTC	CASSFDRDEQYF
TRBV14	.	.	TRBJ1-1	TGTGCCAGCAGCCTTAGGGCTGGGACTGAAGCTTTCTTT	CASSLRAGTEAFF
TRBV5-6	.	.	TRBJ1-3	TGTGCCAGCAGATTCCGGGCCTCTGGAAACACCATATATTTT	CASRFRASGNTIYF
TRBV28	.	.	TRBJ2-7	TGTGCCAGCAGTTTATCGGGGGACCGGGGGAAGTACTTC	CASSLSGDRGKYF
TRBV29-1	.	.	TRBJ1-1	TGCAGCGTTGAAGCACGCTTTTCAGCCGAAGCTTTCTTT	CSVEARFSAEAFF
TRBV2	.	.	TRBJ2-1	TGTGCCAGCAGTGTATCACAGCCGGGTGTGGATGAGCAGTTCTTC	CASSVSQPGVDEQFF
TRBV19	.	.	TRBJ2-1	TGTGCCAATACAATCCGGTTGCGGGCGAGCTCCTACAATGAGCAGTTCTTC	CANTIRLRASSYNEQFF
TRBV7-2	.	.	TRBJ2-7	TGTGCCAGCAGCTTAAGTGCGGGCTCTTACTCCTACGAGCAGTACTTC	CASSLSAGSYSYEQYF
TRBV2	.	.	TRBJ2-5	TGTGCCAGCAGTGGTAACGGCGGTCGAGAGACCCAGTACTTC	CASSGNGGRETQYF
TRBV18	.	.	TRBJ2-5	TGTGCCAGCTCACCGGGACGAGCGAGAGAGACCCAGTACTTC	CASSPGRARETQYF
TRBV7-3	.	.	TRBJ2-1	TGTGCCAGCAGCCTACCCGGGGGAAATGAGCAGTTCTTC	CASSLPGGNEQFF
TRBV7-9	.	TRBD1	TRBJ1-5	TGTGCCAGCAGCTTAGGGGACAGGGATGGGTTGGAGCCCCAGCATTTT	CASSLGDRDGLEPQHF
TRBV7-9	.	TRBD1	TRBJ1-6	TGTGCCAGCGGACTACAGGGGGGTGCTAATTCACCCCTCCACTTT	CASGLQGGANSPLHF
TRBV4-1	.	.	TRBJ1-2	TGCGCCAGCAGCCCCCCCACCCAAAGAGGGTATGGCTACACCTTC	CASSPPTQRGYGYTF
TRBV9	.	TRBD1	TRBJ2-7	TGTGCCAGCAGCGTCACGGGACAGGGCGAGCAGTACTTC	CASSVTGQGEQYF
TRBV30	.	.	TRBJ1-5	TGTGCCTGGAGTGTATTGAGGAATCAGCCCCAGCATTTT	CAWSVLRNQPQHF
TRBV4-1	.	TRBD2	TRBJ2-3	TGCGCCAGCAGCCCTGGGGGAGCGACTAGCGGGAGTACGCAGTATTTT	CASSPGGATSGSTQYF
TRBV4-3	.	TRBD1	TRBJ1-4	TGCGCCAGCAGCCAAGGTACGGCAGGGGGAACTAATGAAAAACTGTTTTTT	CASSQGTAGGTNEKLFF
TRBV7-9	.	.	TRBJ2-1	TGTGCCAGCAGCTCCCGCGGGGTGAATGAGCAGTTCTTC	CASSSRGVNEQFF
TRBV5-4	.	.	TRBJ2-3	TGTGCCAGCAGCTTGAGGAGCACAGATACGCAGTATTTT	CASSLRSTDTQYF
TRBV18	.	.	TRBJ2-1	TGTGCCAGCTCACCCCAAATTGGCGAGGACAATGAGCAGTTCTTC	CASSPQIGEDNEQFF
TRBV7-2	.	.	TRBJ2-7	TGTGCCAGCAGCTTAGTCCAGGGCAACTCCTACGAGCAGTACTTC	CASSLVQGNSYEQYF
TRBV18	.	.	TRBJ2-7	TGTGCCAGCTCACCGCCCAGGGGTGCCTACGAGCAGTACTTC	CASSPPRGAYEQYF
TRBV28	.	.	TRBJ2-7	TGTGCCAGCAGTACCTCGGGGGTCTCCTACGAGCAGTACTTC	CASSTSGVSYEQYF
TRBV29-1	once	.	TRBJ2-2	TGCAGCGCCGGGGAGGTGAACACCGGGGAGCTGTTTTTT	CSAGEVNTGELFF
TRBV30	.	TRBD1	TRBJ1-2	TGTGCCTGGAGTGTACAACAGGGGATGGCTGGCTACACCTTC	CAWSVQQGMAGYTF
TRBV7-9	.	.	TRBJ2-5	TGTGCCAGCAGATTACAAGAGACCCAGTACTTC	CASRLQETQYF
TRBV9	.	.	TRBJ2-1	TGTGCCAGCAGCCCCCAACAGGGCGTTATAAGTGAGCAGTTCTTC	CASSPQQGVISEQFF
TRBV9	.	TRBD2	TRBJ2-1	TGTGCCAGCAGCCTTAGCGGGAGTTACAATGAGCAGTTCTTC	CASSLSGSYNEQFF
TRBV10-3	.	.	TRBJ1-5	TGTGCCATCAGTGAGTTCGCCGATAATCAGCCCCAGCATTTT	CAISEFADNQPQHF
TRBV27	.	TRBD2	TRBJ2-5	TGTGCCAGCAGTTTACGAGGACTAGCGGGGGAAGAGACCCAGTACTTC	CASSLRGLAGEETQYF
TRBV7-9	once	TRBD1	TRBJ1-2	TGTGCCAGCAGCTTAGCGGGGACAGCCTATGGCTACACCTTC	CASSLAGTAYGYTF
TRBV6-1	.	TRBD1	TRBJ1-5	TGTGCCAGCAGTGATCACAGGGGGGGGCAGCCCCAGCATTTT	CASSDHRGGQPQHF
TRBV19	.	.	TRBJ1-3	TGTGCCAGTACCGGGAGTCCTGGAAACACCATATATTTT	CASTGSPGNTIYF
TRBV28	.	TRBD1	TRBJ2-1	TGTGCCAGCAGTTCTCCCGGGACAGGGTTACCCAATGAGCAGTTCTTC	CASSSPGTGLPNEQFF
TRBV2	.	.	TRBJ2-7	TGTGCCAGCAGTGGGGGGGTTCCCTACGAGCAGTACTTC	CASSGGVPYEQYF
TRBV6-1	.	.	TRBJ1-4	TGTGCCAGCAGTGGGAGGGGGATGGATGAAAAACTGTTTTTT	CASSGRGMDEKLFF
TRBV28	.	.	TRBJ2-7	TGTGCCAGCAGTTACCTATCACTCCCCTACGAGCAGTACTTC	CASSYLSLPYEQYF
TRBV23-1	once	TRBD2	TRBJ2-7	TGCGCCAGCAGCCTAAGTTCCGGGACTAGTTCTACCTACGAGCAGTACTTC	CASSLSSGTSSTYEQYF
TRBV7-2	.	TRBD2	TRBJ2-1	TGTGCCAGCAGCTTATTTTTGGCGGGAGGGGGCGGTGAGCAGTTCTTC	CASSLFLAGGGGEQFF
TRBV28	once	.	TRBJ1-1	TGTGCCAACTCAGGGAGAATGGGCACTGAAGCTTTCTTT	CANSGRMGTEAFF
TRBV4-1	.	TRBD2	TRBJ2-1	TGCGCCAGCAGCCCGCAATCCAGCGGGAGCTCCTACAATGAGCAGTTCTTC	CASSPQSSGSSYNEQFF
TRBV28	.	.	TRBJ1-5	TGTGCCAGCAGTTTCGGGGGTAGCAATCAGCCCCAGCATTTT	CASSFGGSNQPQHF
TRBV9	.	.	TRBJ2-7	TGTGCCAGCAGCGTAAGACCACCCGAGTACGAGCAGTACTTC	CASSVRPPEYEQYF
TRBV19	.	.	TRBJ2-2	TGTGCCAGTAGTATACCACTGGGGGGAATCGGGGAGCTGTTTTTT	CASSIPLGGIGELFF
TRBV11-3	.	TRBD2	TRBJ2-1	TGTGCCAGCAGCTCTCGGACAGGGAGGACTAGCGGGCTCAATGAGCAGTTCTTC	CASSSRTGRTSGLNEQFF
TRBV7-2	.	.	TRBJ1-3	TGTGCCAGCAGCGCATGGAGGGGTGCAGGAAACACCATATATTTT	CASSAWRGAGNTIYF
TRBV18	.	TRBD1	TRBJ1-1	TGTGCCAGCTCACTGGGGACAGGGGGGAACACTGAAGCTTTCTTT	CASSLGTGGNTEAFF
TRBV10-3	.	TRBD2	TRBJ2-1	TGTGCCATCAAGCGGGGGGCGTCCAATGAGCAGTTCTTC	CAIKRGASNEQFF
TRBV11-2	.	.	TRBJ1-3	TGTGCCAGCAGCATTTCGACGGGACGAAACTCTGGAAACACCATATATTTT	CASSISTGRNSGNTIYF
TRBV25-1	once	.	TRBJ2-7	TGTGCCAGCAGATCCAAGGGGGGGACCTACGAGCAGTACTTC	CASRSKGGTYEQYF
TRBV19	.	.	TRBJ2-1	TGTGCCAGTAGTATAATAACTACCACGATTCACAATGAGCAGTTCTTC	CASSIITTTIHNEQFF
TRBV5-6	.	.	TRBJ2-7	TGTGCCAGCAGCTTGGGTCCAGCTATCGAGCAGTACTTC	CASSLGPAIEQYF
TRBV7-6	.	.	TRBJ2-7	TGTGCCAGCAGCTCGTACTCCCGGTTCGAGCAGTACTTC	CASSSYSRFEQYF
TRBV5-1	once	.	TRBJ2-2	TGCGCCAGCAGCCCTTGGGGCGGGGCGAACACCGGGGAGCTGTTTTTT	CASSPWGGANTGELFF